This T cell receptor (beta chain) emerged from a study of blood T cell repertoires in COVID-19 (dated by TCRdb to 2020 to 2021). In the study overall: Samples covering the acute and convalescent phases of COVID-19 were provided by collaborators in the United States, Italy and Spain. The material from the prospective study consisted of cDNA or gDNA derived from T cells, B-cell-depleted T cells, or PBMCs. The dataset comprised deeply sampled blood TCRbeta repertoires from subjects exposed to, actively infected with, or recovered from COVID-19. The repertoires were made available in a free public database intended to serve as a resource for research on the immune response to SARS-CoV-2. Samples were obtained from the ongoing ImmuneRACE study (first 160 participants) and from some 1,300 subjects provided by 6 global collaborators. Sample metadata almost always included a de-identified subject ID, COVID-19 status, age in years and sex. HLA class I and class II types, where available, came from metadata supplied by the sample provider rather than from assay-based typing.

TCRbeta CDR3 regions were amplified from genomic DNA by means of the immunoSEQ Assay, a bias-controlled multiplex PCR. In the paper's pipeline: Nucleated cell counts per sample were estimated from amplification of reference gene primers within the assay. To quantify the absolute abundance of each unique TCRbeta CDR3 rearrangement, sequence reads were collapsed and filtered. For each sample, productive Simpson clonality was calculated as the square root of Simpson's diversity index over productive rearrangements. The table was pulled from immuneACCESS by TCRdb, which kept in-frame rearrangements only. Such tables lose some clones; where checked, under half of the loss comes from unresolved V genes, and the rest has no known cause. V, J and clone size were drawn from that table, and D and trimming were deduced from the DNA. The sample records approximately 330,000 clones, about 91% of which are singletons. Approximately 10% of the sample is held by the ten biggest clonotypes.

The germline V gene supplies CDR1 SGHNT and CDR2 YENEEA. The junction shows trimming of 1 base on V and 4 bases on J, and the gene matches do not reach 10 bases of it. Inclusive of the bounding cysteine and phenylalanine, the CDR3 is 17 residues long. The sequence is cut down to CDR3 DNA, 51 bases in frame from base 1. On this clone: Its antigen remains undetermined. No quality values exist for individual bases; no much larger clone is one base distant.

General conclusions and limits of the study: The amount of clinical and demographic metadata varied by source and participant and was provided uncurated.

At one collaborating source in Seattle, patients were enrolled during active infection and were followed longitudinally through the course of disease. Collaborating institutions collected whole blood in K2EDTA tubes following their own protocols. Collaborator samples were shipped for TCRbeta analysis as frozen whole blood, isolated PBMCs, or DNA extracted from either sample type. The sequence was obtained from a young man with COVID-19, enrolled during active disease. The sequenced material came from peripheral blood. Recombination connected TRBV11-3 to TRBJ2-3, with 8 bases aligning to TRBD2. Here the CDR3 is given as CASSLVSGGPRADTQYF. The DNA reads TGTGCCAGCAGCTTAGTATCGGGGGGGCCTCGGGCAGATACGCAGTATTTT. With all but the CDR3 taken from the reference TRBV11-3 and TRBJ2-3 genes, the full variable domain is: EAGVVQSPRYKIIEKKQPVAFWCNPISGHNTLYWYLQNLGQGPELLIRYENEEAVDDSQLPKDRFSAERLKGVDSTLKIQPAELGDSAVYLCASSLVSGGPRADTQYFGPGTRLTVL.